This entry is about one T cell receptor (beta chain). These data are taken from a study of blood T cell repertoires in COVID-19. Study context: Spain, Italy and the United States supplied samples that represented acute and convalescent COVID-19.

V dropped 1 base and J dropped 1 base, with 4 bases sitting between them. Germline lookup yields CDR1 LNHDA and CDR2 SQIVND (reference sequence). The CDR3 sequence is 13 residues long. Some clones are missing from TCRdb's copy, which holds only in-frame ones; the method was immunoSEQ multiplex PCR. The table shows some 500,000 clones, with roughly 90% occurring only once. Participants' reported clinical history set cohort assignment. Recovery meant two consecutive negative NP/OP PCR tests, professional clearance, or resolved symptoms. This TCR derives from a woman aged 40 to 50 who had recovered from COVID-19. The sample comprised PBMCs or T cells enriched from blood (not recorded which). The V and J genes are TRBV19 and TRBJ1-1, with D hard to call. CDR3 protein: CASSIVQNTEAFF. As DNA, the CDR3 is TGTGCCAGTAGTATAGTTCAGAACACTGAAGCTTTCTTT.